Listed here are 5 T cell receptor beta chains from one sample, sequenced in a study of CD8 T cells in Susac syndrome. Random hexamers were used to reverse transcribe the RNA input (about 0.5 to 1 ug). MiXCR was run by TCRdb on the immunoSEQ multiplex PCR reads, yielding one entry per CDR3 protein. This sample has 140,000 or so distinct CDR3 sequences, with approximately 95% found just once. The sequenced sample was CD4+ T cells from PBMCs. The receptors come from a human donor with Susac syndrome.

CDR3 loop: CASRADGQPEAFF. For the CDR3, the DNA is TGTGCCAGCAGAGCCGATGGACAGCCTGAAGCTTTCTTT. The V call is TRBV2, the J call TRBJ1-1, with D possibly being TRBD1 (6 bases). Trimming shortened V by 6 bases and J by 6 bases, and 14 bases separated the two germline ends. Germline V CDR1 and CDR2: SNHLY, FYNNEI. The length of the CDR3 is 13 residues.

The chain combines TRBV7-2 with TRBJ1-2; D uncertain. Germline CDR1 and CDR2: SGHTA and FQGNSA. The CDR3 contains 13 residues. Trimming pared 6 bases from V and 2 bases from J, leaving 10 bases between. CDR3 region: CASSHGVNYGYTF. CDR3 nucleotides: TGTGCCAGCAGTCACGGGGTAAACTATGGCTACACCTTC.

The rearrangement joins TRBV29-1 to TRBJ1-4, with D possibly TRBD1 on 5 matching bases. V lost 3 bases, J lost 3 bases, and 14 bases lay in between. Germline V gives CDR1 SQVTM, CDR2 ANQGSEA. This CDR3 contains 15 residues. The CDR3 loop is CSVEGSTAANEKLFF. In DNA form, the CDR3 reads TGCAGCGTTGAGGGGTCGACAGCCGCTAATGAAAAACTGTTTTTT. The full variable domain, with the rest looked up from reference TRBV29-1 and TRBJ1-4, is SAVISQKPSRDICQRGTSLTIQCQVDSQVTMMFWYRQQPGQSLTLIATANQGSEATYESGFVIDKFPISRPNLTFSTLTVSNMSPEDSSIYLCSVEGSTAANEKLFFGSGTQLSVL.

The rearrangement joins TRBV29-1 to TRBJ2-5; possibly TRBD1 for D (5 bases). CDR1 and CDR2 (germline): SQVTM, ANQGSEA. Trimming removed 3 bases at V and 5 bases at J, with 13 bases between. The CDR3 runs to 13 residues. Here the CDR3 reads CSVEAWGWETQYF. Written as DNA, the CDR3 is TGCAGCGTTGAGGCCTGGGGCTGGGAGACCCAGTACTTC.

This chain links TRBV28 with TRBJ1-2, with TRBD1 matching 10 bases. Trimming removed 10 bases from V and 8 bases from J; junction bases left unmatched: 7. The CDR3 is made up of 12 amino acids. In germline, CDR1 is MDHEN, CDR2 SYDVKM. CDR3 nucleotide sequence: TGTGCCATCTTAGACAGGGGGCAAGGCTACACCTTC. The encoded protein is CAILDRGQGYTF.